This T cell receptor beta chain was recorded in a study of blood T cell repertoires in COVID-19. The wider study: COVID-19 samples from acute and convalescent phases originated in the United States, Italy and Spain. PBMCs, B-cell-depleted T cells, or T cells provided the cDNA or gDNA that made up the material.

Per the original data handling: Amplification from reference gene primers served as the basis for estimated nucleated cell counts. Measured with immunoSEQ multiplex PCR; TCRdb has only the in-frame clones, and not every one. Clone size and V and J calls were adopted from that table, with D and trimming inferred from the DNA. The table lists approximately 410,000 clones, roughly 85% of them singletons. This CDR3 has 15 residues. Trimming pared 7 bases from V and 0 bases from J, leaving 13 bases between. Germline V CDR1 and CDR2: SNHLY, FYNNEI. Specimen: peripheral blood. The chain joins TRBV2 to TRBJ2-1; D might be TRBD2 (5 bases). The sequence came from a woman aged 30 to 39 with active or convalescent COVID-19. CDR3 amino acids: CASKEWLASYNEQFF. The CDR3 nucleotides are TGTGCCAGCAAAGAGTGGCTAGCCTCCTACAATGAGCAGTTCTTC.